What follows is one TCR beta chain and its context. In the authors' workflow: Quality scores were absent from the junction-only immunoSEQ sequences, so filtering differed. Repertoires were generated with immunoSEQ multiplex PCR, while TCRdb's copy carries only in-frame clones and drops some. The DNA gave D and trimming, while V, J and clone size come from that table. The sample yields a few million clones, roughly 92% seen once. This sample was included in a study of shared clonotypes between healthy human individuals. V was trimmed by 4 bases and J by 2 bases, leaving 9 bases between them. The CDR3 has 15 amino acids. CDR1 is MNHNY and CDR2 is SVGAGI in the germline V gene (reference sequence).

The rearrangement uses TRBV6-6 and TRBJ1-6, with D uncertain. The receptor comes from a man younger than 35 in good health. The sequenced material came from naive CD4+ T cells sorted from blood. The subset: CD45RA+ positively selected. The CDR3 sequence is CASSSDRAYNSPLHF. CDR3 DNA: TGTGCCAGCAGTTCCGACCGGGCCTATAATTCACCCCTCCACTTT.